What follows describes a single T cell receptor beta chain. The antigen is undetermined. This record comes from a study of CD4 T cells in relation to SARS-CoV-2 and coronaviruses. For the study at large: A couple of subjects were Hispanic; patients were seven or eight males and 4 females.

Study-wide points: The cross-reactivity analysis covered only spike protein, not other viral proteins.

TCRdb's table, derived via immunoSEQ multiplex PCR, lists solely in-frame clones and lacks some. The sample shows about 38,000 clones, approximately 88% of them seen only once. CDR3 length: 14 amino acids. In germline, CDR1 is DFQATT, CDR2 SNEGSKA (reference sequence). Trimming cost V 3 bases and J 2 bases, with 13 bases left between them. The sample consisted of memory CD4+ T cells from PBMCs. The receptor comes from an adult with COVID-19. The chain recombines TRBV20-1 with TRBJ2-5; D is unclear. Written as DNA, the CDR3 is TGCAGTGCTAGTCAAGGTCAGAAGCAAGAGACCCAGTACTTC. This sequence encodes CSASQGQKQETQYF.